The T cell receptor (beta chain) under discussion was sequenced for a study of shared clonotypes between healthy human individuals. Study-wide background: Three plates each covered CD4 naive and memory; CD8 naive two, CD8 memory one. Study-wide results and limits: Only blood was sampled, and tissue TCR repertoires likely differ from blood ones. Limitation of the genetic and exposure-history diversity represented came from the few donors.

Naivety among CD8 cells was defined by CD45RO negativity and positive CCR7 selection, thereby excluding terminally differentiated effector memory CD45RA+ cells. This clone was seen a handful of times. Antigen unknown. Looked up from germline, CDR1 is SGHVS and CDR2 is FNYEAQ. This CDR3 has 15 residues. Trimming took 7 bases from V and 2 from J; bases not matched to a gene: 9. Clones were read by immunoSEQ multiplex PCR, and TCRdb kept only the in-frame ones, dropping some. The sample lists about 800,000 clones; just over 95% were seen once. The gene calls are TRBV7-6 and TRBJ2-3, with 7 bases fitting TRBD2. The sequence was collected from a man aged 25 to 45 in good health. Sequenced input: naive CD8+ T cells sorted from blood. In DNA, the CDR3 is TGTGCCAGCACCTTTGGAACTAGCGACACAGATACGCAGTATTTT. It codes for CASTFGTSDTDTQYF.